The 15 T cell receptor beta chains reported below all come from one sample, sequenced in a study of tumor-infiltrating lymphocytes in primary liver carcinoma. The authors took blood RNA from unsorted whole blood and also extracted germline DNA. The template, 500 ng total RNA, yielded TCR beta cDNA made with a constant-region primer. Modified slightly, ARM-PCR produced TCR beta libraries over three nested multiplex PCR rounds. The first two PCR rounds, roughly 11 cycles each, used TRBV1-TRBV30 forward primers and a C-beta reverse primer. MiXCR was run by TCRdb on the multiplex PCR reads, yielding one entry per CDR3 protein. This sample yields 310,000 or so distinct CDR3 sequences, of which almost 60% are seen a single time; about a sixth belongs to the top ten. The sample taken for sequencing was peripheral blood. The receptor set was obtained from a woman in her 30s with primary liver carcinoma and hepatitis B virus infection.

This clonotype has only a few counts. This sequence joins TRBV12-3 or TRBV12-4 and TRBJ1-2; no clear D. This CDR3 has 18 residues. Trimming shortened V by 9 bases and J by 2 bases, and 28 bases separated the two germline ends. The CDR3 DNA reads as TGTGCCAGTAGTCCCCGCGGGCATCGAGTTCACCCCAACTATGGCTACACCTTC. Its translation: CASSPRGHRVHPNYGYTF.

DNA for the CDR3: TGTGCCAGCAGTGAAGCGCTCGTAGATACGCAGTATTTT. Amino acid sequence: CASSEALVDTQYF. The chain has TRBV6-1 and TRBJ2-3, with D unresolved. Germline V gene lookup returns CDR1 MNHNS and CDR2 SASEGT. The CDR3 extends over 13 amino acids. V lost 0 bases and J lost 5, with 6 bases in between.

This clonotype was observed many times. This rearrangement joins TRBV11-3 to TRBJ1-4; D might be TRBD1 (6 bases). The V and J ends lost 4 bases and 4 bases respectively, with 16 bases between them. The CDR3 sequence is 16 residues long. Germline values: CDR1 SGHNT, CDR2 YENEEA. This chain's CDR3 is CASSSHPTGVNEKLFF. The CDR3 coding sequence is TGTGCCAGCAGCTCCCACCCGACAGGCGTTAATGAAAAACTGTTTTTT.

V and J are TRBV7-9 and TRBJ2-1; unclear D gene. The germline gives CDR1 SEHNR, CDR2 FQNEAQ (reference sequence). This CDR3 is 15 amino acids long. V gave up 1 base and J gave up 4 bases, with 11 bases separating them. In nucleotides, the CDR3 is TGTGCCAGCAGCTTAGTTCCCCTCCAATACAATGAGCAGTTCTTC. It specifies CASSLVPLQYNEQFF. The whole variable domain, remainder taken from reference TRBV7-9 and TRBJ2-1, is DTGVSQNPRHKITKRGQNVTFRCDPISEHNRLYWYRQTLGQGPEFLTYFQNEAQLEKSRLLSDRFSAERPKGSFSTLEIQRTEQGDSAMYLCASSLVPLQYNEQFFGPGTRLTVL.

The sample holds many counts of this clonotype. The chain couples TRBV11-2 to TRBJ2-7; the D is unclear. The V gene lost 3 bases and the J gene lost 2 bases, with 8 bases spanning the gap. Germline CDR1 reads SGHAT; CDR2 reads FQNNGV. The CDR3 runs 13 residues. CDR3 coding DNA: TGTGCCAGCAGCTTGGTCAACCCCTACGAGCAGTACTTC. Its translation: CASSLVNPYEQYF.

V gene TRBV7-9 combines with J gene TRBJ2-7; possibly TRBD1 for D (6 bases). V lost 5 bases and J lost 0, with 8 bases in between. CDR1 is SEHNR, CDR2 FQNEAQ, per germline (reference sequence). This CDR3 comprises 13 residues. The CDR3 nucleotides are TGTGCCAGCAGCAGGGACAACTCCTACGAGCAGTACTTC. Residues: CASSRDNSYEQYF.

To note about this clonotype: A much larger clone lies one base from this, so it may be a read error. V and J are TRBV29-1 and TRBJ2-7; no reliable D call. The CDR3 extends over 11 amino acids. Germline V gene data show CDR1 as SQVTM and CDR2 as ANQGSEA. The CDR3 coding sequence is TGCAGCATTGAAGGGCTGGAGGAGCAGTACTTC. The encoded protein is CSIEGLEEQYF.

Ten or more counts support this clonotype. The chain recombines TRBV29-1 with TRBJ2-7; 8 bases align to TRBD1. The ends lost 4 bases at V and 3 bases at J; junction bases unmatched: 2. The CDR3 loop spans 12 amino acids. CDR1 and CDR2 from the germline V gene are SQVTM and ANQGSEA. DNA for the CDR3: TGCAGCGTTGGGGGGACAGGCTACGAGCAGTACTTC. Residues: CSVGGTGYEQYF.

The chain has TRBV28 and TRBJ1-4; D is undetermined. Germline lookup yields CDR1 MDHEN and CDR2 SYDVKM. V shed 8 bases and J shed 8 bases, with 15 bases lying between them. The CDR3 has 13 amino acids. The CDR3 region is CASVQGGNEKLFF. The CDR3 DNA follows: TGTGCCAGCGTTCAAGGAGGAAACGAAAAACTGTTTTTT.

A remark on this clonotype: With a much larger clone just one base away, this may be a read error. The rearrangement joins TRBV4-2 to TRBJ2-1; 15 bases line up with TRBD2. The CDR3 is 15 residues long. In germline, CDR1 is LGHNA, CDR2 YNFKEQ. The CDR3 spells CASSGTSGRQNERFF. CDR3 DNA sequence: TGTGCCAGCAGCGGGACTAGCGGGAGGCAGAATGAGCGGTTCTTC.

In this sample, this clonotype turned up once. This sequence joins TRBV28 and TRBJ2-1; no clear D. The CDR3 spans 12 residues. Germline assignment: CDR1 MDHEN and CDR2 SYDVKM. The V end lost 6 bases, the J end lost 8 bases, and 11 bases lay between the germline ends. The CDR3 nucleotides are TGTGCCAGCAGGACTGCTTGGGATGAGCAGTTCTTC. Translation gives CASRTAWDEQFF.

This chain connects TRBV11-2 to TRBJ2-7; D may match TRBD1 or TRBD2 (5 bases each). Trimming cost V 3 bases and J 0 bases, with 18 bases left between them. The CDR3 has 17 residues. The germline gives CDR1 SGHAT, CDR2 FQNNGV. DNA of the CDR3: TGTGCCAGCAGCTTCCTACTGGGGACGGTTAACTCCTACGAGCAGTACTTC. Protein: CASSFLLGTVNSYEQYF.

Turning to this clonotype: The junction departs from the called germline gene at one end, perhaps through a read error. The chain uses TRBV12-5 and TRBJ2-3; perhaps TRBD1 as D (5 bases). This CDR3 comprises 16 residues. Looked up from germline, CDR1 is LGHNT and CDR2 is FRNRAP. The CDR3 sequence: CATGLGLLEQGDTQYF. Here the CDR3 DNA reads TGTGCTACTGGTTTGGGCCTCCTTGAGCAGGGAGATACGCAGTATTTT.

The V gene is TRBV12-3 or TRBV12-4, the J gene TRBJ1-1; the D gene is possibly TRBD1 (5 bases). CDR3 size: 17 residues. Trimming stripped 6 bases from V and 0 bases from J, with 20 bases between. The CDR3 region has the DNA TGTGCCAGCAGCGATTTTGGGCAGGGCCCTCTGAACACTGAAGCTTTCTTT. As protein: CASSDFGQGPLNTEAFF.

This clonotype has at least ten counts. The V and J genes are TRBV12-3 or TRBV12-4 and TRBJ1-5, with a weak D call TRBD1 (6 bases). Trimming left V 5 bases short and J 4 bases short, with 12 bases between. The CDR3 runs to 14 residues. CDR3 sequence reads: CASSMGGGNQPQHF. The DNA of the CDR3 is TGTGCCAGCAGTATGGGAGGGGGAAATCAGCCCCAGCATTTT.